This TCR beta chain was captured by sequencing in a study of graft-versus-host responses after intestinal transplantation. With respect to this clone: Its target is not known. The sample contains more than one DNA sequence encoding this CDR3.

General observations from the study: Early declines in HvG clones that occurred post-transplant were associated with peak circulating GvH clone levels.

TCRdb's table, derived via immunoSEQ multiplex PCR, lists solely in-frame clones and lacks some. The sample contains fewer than 95,000 clones, roughly 93% of which appear only once. This CDR3 region has 12 residues. Trimming removed 3 bases from V and 5 bases from J, with 7 bases in between. CDR1 and CDR2 from the germline V gene are SNHLY and FYNNEI. The source material was unstimulated CD8+ T cells sorted from spleen or lymph node cells, sampled before intestinal transplant. The source of this sequence is a human donor who received an intestinal transplant. The chain employs TRBV2 and TRBJ1-2, with D hard to call. The CDR3: CASSDTGYGYTF. The CDR3, as DNA: TGTGCCAGCAGTGATACCGGGTATGGCTACACCTTC.